The present entry profiles one T cell receptor (beta chain) with its context. At one boundary the junction diverges from the germline segment, which might be a read error. RNA was extracted from bulk tissue without any cell sorting. The normal lung tissue was taken more than 3 cm from the tumor edge. This CDR3 is built from 17 residues. The germline V gene encodes CDR1 MNHEY and CDR2 SVGEGT. The library came from three nested PCR rounds adapted from ARM-PCR protocols. TCRdb passed the multiplex PCR reads through MiXCR, listing each CDR3 protein once. The sample contains 50,000 or so distinct CDR3 sequences, around two thirds of which appear only once. This record belongs to a study of tumor and adjacent non-tumor tissue in lung cancer.

This sequence originates from a woman aged 55-69 years with non-small cell lung cancer. Sequenced: distant non-tumor lung tissue. The chain joins TRBV6-2 or TRBV6-3 to TRBJ2-2, with D uncertain. The CDR3 DNA follows: TGTGCCAACAGTTACACCCAACAGATGGCCAACACCGTGGAGCTGTTTTTT. The encoded protein is CANSYTQQMANTVELFF.